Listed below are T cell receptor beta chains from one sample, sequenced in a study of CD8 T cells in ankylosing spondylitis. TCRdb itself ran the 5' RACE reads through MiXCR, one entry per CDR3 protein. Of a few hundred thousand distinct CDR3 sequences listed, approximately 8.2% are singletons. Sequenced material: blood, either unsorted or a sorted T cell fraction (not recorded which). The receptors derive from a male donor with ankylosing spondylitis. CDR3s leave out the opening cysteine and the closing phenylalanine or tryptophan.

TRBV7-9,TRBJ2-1,ASRGPNNEQF
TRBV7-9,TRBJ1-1,ASDDRGVNTEAF
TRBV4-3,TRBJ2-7,ASSQDVRGALEQY
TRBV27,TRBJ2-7,ASSHSGESREQY
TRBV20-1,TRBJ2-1,SAPSLAGDTNEQF
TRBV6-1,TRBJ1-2,ASKGHQGLGYT
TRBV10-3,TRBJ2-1,AISIAASSYNEQF
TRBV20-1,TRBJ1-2,SARGPQDHYGYT
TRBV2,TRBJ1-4,ASRQDYNEKLF
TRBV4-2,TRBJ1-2,ASSQGRGYGYT
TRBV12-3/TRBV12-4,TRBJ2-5,ASSQSGTLLETQY
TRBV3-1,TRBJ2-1,ASSQTSWLRSSYNEQF
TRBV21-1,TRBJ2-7,ASEVAIVVHEQY
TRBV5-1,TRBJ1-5,ASSLDGRKDQPQH
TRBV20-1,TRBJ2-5,SARAPTSGRGETQY
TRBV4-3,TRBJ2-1,ASSWGAGEVNEQF